Described below is a single T cell receptor beta chain sequence and its context. Antigen unknown. The sample originates from a study of identical twins. Study-level points and caveats: Monozygotic twins shared more out-of-frame TCR alpha than recombination models predicted. Insertions ran lower in abundant cord blood beta clonotypes, though not in memory repertoires.

V lost 8 bases, J lost 7 bases, and 7 bases stayed unmatched. The CDR3 is 13 amino acids. Looked up from germline, CDR1 is WSHSY and CDR2 is SAAADI. All of the donors were Caucasians in good health. TCRdb independently ran MiXCR on the 5' RACE reads; one entry per CDR3 protein. This sample has 450,000 to 650,000 distinct CDR3 sequences; around 15% occur once, and the top ten carry around 0.4%. These data also formed part of another study, on yellow fever vaccine responses in identical twins. That source reports: Twins reportedly showed a vaccine T cell response that seemed partly convergent and partly personalized.

The receptor was isolated from a young woman in good health. The material sequenced was CD4+ T cells sorted from blood. This rearrangement joins TRBV10-2 to TRBJ2-2, with 7 bases aligning to TRBD2. CDR3 protein: CASGGLVNGELFF. The CDR3 DNA is TGCGCCAGCGGAGGACTAGTCAACGGGGAGCTGTTTTTT.